Below are 5 T cell receptor beta chains sequenced from a single sample in a study of OX40 agonist ivuxolimab in advanced cancers. Profiled with immunoSEQ multiplex PCR; TCRdb holds only in-frame clones, not every one. The sample carries around 92,000 clones, 85% to 95% recorded once. The sample was CD4+ or CD8+ T cells sorted from blood, taken in a trial of the OX40 agonist ivuxolimab. The receptors were gathered from an adult with an advanced solid tumor such as melanoma, head and neck, liver or kidney cancer.

The gene calls are TRBV2 and TRBJ1-6; 8 positions agree with TRBD1. V lost 6 bases to trimming and J lost 11 bases; unmatched junction nucleotides: 12. This CDR3 contains 15 residues. Germline V CDR1 and CDR2: SNHLY, FYNNEI. CDR3 sequence: CASSRDRGSIPPLHF. For the CDR3, the DNA is TGTGCCAGCAGCCGCGACAGGGGAAGTATCCCACCCCTCCACTTT.

The V and J genes are TRBV11-3 and TRBJ2-3; D is undetermined. The CDR3 covers 15 residues. The ends were cut back, 5 bases at V and 2 bases at J, with 14 bases in the middle. The germline gives CDR1 SGHNT, CDR2 YENEEA. The DNA of the CDR3 is TGTGCCAGCAGCCCCGATGGTCAGAACACAGATACGCAGTATTTT. This gives the protein CASSPDGQNTDTQYF.

The V and J genes are TRBV6-5 and TRBJ1-5, with D maybe TRBD1 (6 bases). From germline, CDR1 is MNHEY and CDR2 SVGAGI. The CDR3 runs 14 residues. The V end was cut by 2 bases, the J end by 9 bases, with 14 bases between. The CDR3 DNA reads TGTGCCAGCAGTTACACAGGGCTAATGGGGCCCCAGCATTTT. Encoded protein: CASSYTGLMGPQHF.

CDR3 in DNA: TGTGCCAGCAGCTGTTACGAGCAGTACGTC. The encoded protein is CASSCYEQYV. V and J are TRBV7-3 and TRBJ2-7; D gene ambiguous. V lost 4 bases, J lost 4 bases, and 2 bases lay in between. Germline CDR1 is SGHTA and CDR2 is FQGTGA. This CDR3 comprises 10 residues.

The sample holds a few counts of this clone. Here the CDR3 reads CASSLGGGQPQHF. CDR3 sequence (DNA): TGTGCCAGCTCCCTCGGGGGCGGGCAGCCCCAGCATTTT. J is TRBJ1-5 and V is TRBV7-2; D is possibly TRBD1 (6 bases). Deletions cut 8 bases from V and 7 bases from J, with 15 bases between. This CDR3 is built from 13 residues. Germline V gene lookup returns CDR1 SGHTA and CDR2 FQGNSA.